This T cell receptor beta chain originates from a study of T cell repertoires in cytomegalovirus infection (dated by TCRdb to the late 2010s). Study-level background: Peptide stimulations targeted recently identified HLA-C-restricted CMV epitopes, whose presentation resists viral immunomodulation, together with well-studied HLA-B-restricted epitopes. The HLA type of each donor mattered for the analysis, because public TCR beta signatures pointed to carriage of CMV infection along with the matching HLA type. Here is what the overall study found, with its caveats: In both this cohort and an independent roughly 330-donor cohort, the cumulative frequency of public TCR beta family members distinguished carriers of CMV infection plus the relevant HLA type. The ex vivo response was dominated by HLA-C-restricted CMV-specific TCR beta clonotypes, which also provided the single most frequent clonotype in two of eight donors.

The sample's treatment or condition label, decoded: in vitro stimulation with specific CMV peptide epitopes to enrich CMV-specific T cells. This clonotype was observed many times. No cognate antigen has been identified for it. One base away there is no much larger clone; base qualities are not given. Measured from the cysteine to the phenylalanine, the CDR3 is 14 residues long. The entry retains the CDR3 DNA only, 42 bases that are in frame from base 1. The V end gives up 3 bases and the J end 6 bases, leaving 4 bases in the junction not matched to a gene. Sequences MDHEN (CDR1) and SYDVKM (CDR2) are obtained from the germline V gene. The sequencer was an Illumina HiSeq 1500. TCRdb handled the public reads itself, with Q25 trimming in fastp and clone calling in MiXCR, and kept productive beta chains. Rows matching on CDR3 protein sequence are summarized as one entry with the most common DNA and genes. This sample comprises around 300,000 distinct CDR3 sequences, 20% to 25% of them detected only once. The ten most abundant clones make up about 20% of the sample.

The receptor was isolated from a human donor in good health (CMV status not recorded). Some clones in this sample may be carry-over from other donors' samples. The rearranged chain carries TRBV28 and TRBJ2-1; 8 bases in between match TRBD2. The sample consisted of cultured PBMCs, taken from culture after CMV antigen stimulation. The sequenced DNA: TGTGCCAGCAGTTTCGCCGGGACTAGCAATGAGCAGTTCTTC. Translated, it reads CASSFAGTSNEQFF.